One and the same sample provided the 2 T cell receptor beta chains below, sequenced in a study of T cell responses to AZD1222 COVID-19 vaccine (dated by TCRdb to the early 2020s). Libraries were made using the immunoSEQ multiplex PCR assay. TCRdb obtained this table from immuneACCESS and retained in-frame rearrangements with V and J assigned. These tables miss some clones; where compared with another copy, unresolved V genes account for less than half of the shortfall, and the remainder is unexplained. The sample contains 85,000 to 110,000 clones, over 70% of them found a single time. The top ten hold approximately 22% of the sample. The sample's time point, from its label and the paper: baseline before first vaccination. The sequencing here drew on peripheral blood, taken on day 0 of AZD1222 vaccination. Receptors originate from an adult in good health.

The V gene is TRBV19, the J gene TRBJ1-1, with a possible D match to TRBD1 (5 bases). There are 15 residues in the CDR3. Trimming removed 7 bases at V and 0 bases at J, with 15 bases between. CDR1 is LNHDA and CDR2 is SQIVND in the germline V gene (reference sequence). This chain's CDR3 is CASNRWGDMNTEAFF. CDR3 nucleotide sequence: TGTGCCAGTAATCGATGGGGGGATATGAACACTGAAGCTTTCTTT.

This chain connects TRBV5-4 to TRBJ2-6, with unresolved D. The CDR3 has 15 residues. CDR1 and CDR2 (germline): SGHNT, YYREEE (reference sequence). The V end lost 0 bases, the J end lost 1 base, and 5 bases lay between the germline ends. The CDR3 sequence: CASSLVASGANVLTF. In DNA, the CDR3 is TGTGCCAGCAGCTTGGTAGCTTCTGGGGCCAACGTCCTGACTTTC.